These T cell receptor beta chains were read from a single sample in a study of early T cells in non-severe SARS-CoV-2 infection. One entry per CDR3 protein results from TCRdb running MiXCR on the 5' RACE reads. The data contain about 26,000 distinct CDR3 sequences, around 4% of them singletons. Specimen: whole blood. The receptors shown here come from an adult who was a healthcare worker with PCR-confirmed SARS-CoV-2 infection or an uninfected control (not recorded which). Each CDR3 is given with its conserved first and last residue. Clone size is shown for a subset of rows, as once, few, many or a class of expanded clone.

clone_size j_call v_call cdr3_aa
many TRBJ1-5 TRBV28 CASSRTPVLKGNQPQHF
many TRBJ1-1 TRBV5-1 CASRDQGNTEAFF
many TRBJ2-2 TRBV11-2 CASSQTGELFF
many TRBJ2-3 TRBV7-9 CASSLGPTQYF
. TRBJ1-2 TRBV13 CASSLGQGRAYGYTF
many TRBJ2-1 TRBV6-2/TRBV6-3 CASMREWYNEQFF
many TRBJ2-4 TRBV28 CAGGPHKNIQYF
many TRBJ1-5 TRBV19 CAIGFTGGAGINQPQHF
many TRBJ1-3 TRBV18 CASSPRLTGVAGNTIYF
many TRBJ2-1 TRBV20-1 CSARDPSGRAYNEQFF
many TRBJ2-7 TRBV15 CATSRVDETEQYF
many TRBJ2-3 TRBV5-1 CASSLTRGGTDTQYF
many TRBJ1-6 TRBV19 CASSNEGAANSPLHF
. TRBJ2-1 TRBV7-9 CASSPGTSGQGQFF
many TRBJ2-6 TRBV7-9 CASSPPSSGANVLTF
many TRBJ2-7 TRBV12-3/TRBV12-4 CASTGGTGTGEQYF
many TRBJ2-2 TRBV5-1 CASSSPANTGELFF
many TRBJ1-1 TRBV2 CASSENGPLGEAFF
many TRBJ2-1 TRBV7-9 CASSSRQVVVYNEQFF
few TRBJ2-3 TRBV10-3 CAISARTGGSDTQYF
many TRBJ2-5 TRBV5-1 CASRRIPGTGGQETQYF
. TRBJ1-2 TRBV28 CASSVPRQGSNPSFNYGYTF
. TRBJ2-6 TRBV10-3 CATPAPPDRAGANVLTF
many TRBJ2-1 TRBV3-1 CASSATHWRGDEQFF
. TRBJ1-5 TRBV4-2 CASSQDEGTSQPQHF
many TRBJ1-3 TRBV30 CAWRHANGNTIYF
many TRBJ2-3 TRBV10-3 CATQQGSSTDTQYF
many TRBJ2-3 TRBV7-6 CASSRLGTDTQYF
many TRBJ1-1 TRBV12-3/TRBV12-4 CASRWGVREDEAFF
large TRBJ2-7 TRBV5-5 CASMEGNEQYF
medium-sized TRBJ1-1 TRBV7-6 CASSMGQGVGNTEAFF
few TRBJ1-4 TRBV7-9 CASSLLQGGTEKLFF
many TRBJ1-2 TRBV7-8 CASSLEGVLPTHGYTF
. TRBJ1-5 TRBV28 CASSDRGHQPQHF
many TRBJ1-4 TRBV29-1 CSVEAVSGKLFF
many TRBJ1-2 TRBV15 CATSRDGWGSSEYGYTF
many TRBJ2-1 TRBV3-1 CASKRDDMGAEQFF
few TRBJ2-7 TRBV29-1 CSVGGRSTTYEQYF
. TRBJ2-7 TRBV11-2 CASRSPGLAGPYEQYF
many TRBJ2-7 TRBV28 CASSLRWEQYF
. TRBJ2-3 TRBV21-1 CASSKYCVPDTQYF
medium-sized TRBJ2-5 TRBV6-5 CASSYKLTAPGETQYF
many TRBJ1-3 TRBV19 CASRPQGPSSGNTIYF
medium-sized TRBJ2-7 TRBV2 CASSEPGAAYEQYF
. TRBJ2-7 TRBV11-2 CASSSTAEQYF
many TRBJ2-1 TRBV11-2 CASSSWTGSSYNEQFF
. TRBJ2-2 TRBV7-6 CASSLKIAGPGELFF
medium-sized TRBJ2-5 TRBV20-1 CSARLVGTQYF
few TRBJ2-1 TRBV11-2 CASSLDVVVVKQFF
many TRBJ2-5 TRBV11-1 CASSATLGETQYF
many TRBJ2-5 TRBV20-1 CSARASPASETQYF